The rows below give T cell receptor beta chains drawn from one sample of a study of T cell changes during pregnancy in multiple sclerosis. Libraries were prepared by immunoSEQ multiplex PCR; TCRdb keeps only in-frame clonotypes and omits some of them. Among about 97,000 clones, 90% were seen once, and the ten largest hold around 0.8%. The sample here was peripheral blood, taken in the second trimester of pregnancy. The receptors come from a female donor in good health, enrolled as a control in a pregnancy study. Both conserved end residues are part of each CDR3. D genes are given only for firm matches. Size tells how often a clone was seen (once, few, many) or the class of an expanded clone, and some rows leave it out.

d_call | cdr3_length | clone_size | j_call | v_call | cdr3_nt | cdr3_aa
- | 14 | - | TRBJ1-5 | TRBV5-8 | TGTGCCAGCAGCTTGGACAGGAGCAATCAGCCCCAGCATTTT | CASSLDRSNQPQHF
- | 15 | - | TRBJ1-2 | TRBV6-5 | TGTGCCAGCAGTTACTCGGAAGGGGTAATATATGGCTACACCTTC | CASSYSEGVIYGYTF
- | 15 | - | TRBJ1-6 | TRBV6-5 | TGTGCCAGCAGCCGCCGGGAGGGAAGAGGCTCACCCCTCCACTTT | CASSRREGRGSPLHF
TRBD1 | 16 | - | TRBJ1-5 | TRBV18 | TGTGCCAGCTCCCCCCGGACAGGGAATAGCAATCAGCCCCAGCATTTT | CASSPRTGNSNQPQHF
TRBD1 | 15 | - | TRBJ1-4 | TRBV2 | TGTGCCTTACAGAAATTCGGACAGGGAGCTGAAAAACTGTTTTTT | CALQKFGQGAEKLFF
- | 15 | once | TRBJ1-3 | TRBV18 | TGTGCCAGCTCACCACCCCAGGGCCCTGGAAACACCATATATTTT | CASSPPQGPGNTIYF
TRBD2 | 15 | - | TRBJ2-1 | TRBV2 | TGTGCCAGCAGGACCGGGACTATCTCCTACAATGAGCAGTTCTTC | CASRTGTISYNEQFF
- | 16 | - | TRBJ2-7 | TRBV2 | TGTGCCAGCAGTGTCCCAAACCGGAGGGCCCGTGCCGAGCAGTACTTC | CASSVPNRRARAEQYF
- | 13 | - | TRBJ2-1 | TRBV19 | TGTGCCAGTAGGAGACAGTCTAACAATGAGCAGTTCTTC | CASRRQSNNEQFF
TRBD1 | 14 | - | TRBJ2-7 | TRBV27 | TGTGCCAGCAGTTTATCGCAGGGGGCTCGCGAGCAGTACTTC | CASSLSQGAREQYF
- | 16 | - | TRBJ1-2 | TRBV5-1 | TGCGCCAGCAGCTCGACGAGCGGGCAGGGTGTCTATGGCTACACCTTC | CASSSTSGQGVYGYTF
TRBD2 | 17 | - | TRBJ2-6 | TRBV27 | TGTGCCACCAGGGGCGGGGGGGCTTCCTCTGGGGCCAACGTCCTGACTTTC | CATRGGGASSGANVLTF
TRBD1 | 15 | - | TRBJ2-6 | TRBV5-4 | TGTGCCAGCAACGAACAGGGGACTGGGGCCAACGTCCTGACTTTC | CASNEQGTGANVLTF
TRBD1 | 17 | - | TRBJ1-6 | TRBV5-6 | TGTGCCAGCAGCAGGGAGGGACAGGGGGCTAGAAATTCACCCCTCCACTTT | CASSREGQGARNSPLHF
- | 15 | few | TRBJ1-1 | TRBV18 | TGTGCCAGCTCACGCGCCGACATGCTGAACACTGAAGCTTTCTTT | CASSRADMLNTEAFF
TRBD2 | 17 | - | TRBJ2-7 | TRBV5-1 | TGCGCCAGCAGCCCCCAGTTCTCTAGCGGGGGAGATTACGAGCAGTACTTC | CASSPQFSSGGDYEQYF